A selection of T cell receptor beta chains follows, all from one sample in a study of neurological immune-mediated disorders. From the 5' RACE reads, TCRdb called clonotypes with MiXCR, one entry per CDR3 protein. The sample has about 88,000 distinct CDR3 sequences, 3.5% seen once. Material for sequencing was PBMCs. The receptor source for this set is a woman aged 18-29 years with multiple sclerosis. CDR3s include the opening cysteine and the closing phenylalanine or tryptophan. A D gene is named only where the DNA matches it firmly. Clone size is given for some rows only: seen once, a few or many times, or a class if the clone is expanded.

CDR3 length: 15
V gene: TRBV12-3/TRBV12-4
J gene: TRBJ1-1
clone size: many
D gene: TRBD1
CDR3 protein: CASSFDRQGKVEAFF
CDR3 DNA: TGTGCCAGCAGTTTCGACCGACAGGGAAAGGTTGAAGCTTTCTTT

CDR3 length: 18
V gene: TRBV5-1
J gene: TRBJ2-5
clone size: many
D gene: TRBD2
CDR3 protein: CASSQGLAGATYQETQYF
CDR3 DNA: TGCGCCAGCAGCCAAGGACTAGCGGGGGCTACGTACCAAGAGACCCAGTACTTC

CDR3 length: 15
V gene: TRBV5-1
J gene: TRBJ2-7
clone size: few
D gene: TRBD2
CDR3 protein: CASSLVAGGSYEQYF
CDR3 DNA: TGCGCCAGCAGCTTGGTAGCGGGGGGCTCCTACGAGCAGTACTTC

CDR3 length: 15
V gene: TRBV5-1
J gene: TRBJ1-6
clone size: many
D gene: TRBD1
CDR3 protein: CASSLAGTGRSPLHF
CDR3 DNA: TGCGCCAGCAGCTTGGCCGGGACAGGGAGGTCACCCCTCCACTTT

CDR3 length: 12
V gene: TRBV7-2
J gene: TRBJ2-1
clone size: many
D gene: -
CDR3 protein: CASSFRYNEQFF
CDR3 DNA: TGTGCCAGCAGCTTCCGGTACAATGAGCAGTTCTTC

CDR3 length: 17
V gene: TRBV6-6
J gene: TRBJ2-7
clone size: many
D gene: TRBD2
CDR3 protein: CASSYSLAGVSSYEQYF
CDR3 DNA: TGTGCCAGCAGTTACTCACTAGCGGGAGTTTCATCCTACGAGCAGTACTTC

CDR3 length: 18
V gene: TRBV12-5
J gene: TRBJ1-1
clone size: many
D gene: -
CDR3 protein: CASGLVNKTGLGDTEAFF
CDR3 DNA: TGTGCTAGTGGTTTGGTGAATAAGACAGGCCTGGGTGACACTGAAGCTTTCTTT

CDR3 length: 17
V gene: TRBV9
J gene: TRBJ1-4
clone size: many
D gene: TRBD1
CDR3 protein: CASSRSDRGPFGEKLFF
CDR3 DNA: TGTGCCAGCAGTCGTTCGGACAGGGGCCCCTTTGGCGAAAAACTGTTTTTT

CDR3 length: 16
V gene: TRBV10-3
J gene: TRBJ2-5
clone size: many
D gene: TRBD2
CDR3 protein: CAISVTSGGYQETQYF
CDR3 DNA: TGTGCCATCAGCGTGACTAGCGGGGGATACCAAGAGACCCAGTACTTC

CDR3 length: 12
V gene: TRBV7-9
J gene: TRBJ2-3
clone size: many
D gene: -
CDR3 protein: CASRRNGDTQYF
CDR3 DNA: TGTGCCAGCAGAAGGAATGGGGATACGCAGTATTTT

CDR3 length: 12
V gene: TRBV12-3/TRBV12-4
J gene: TRBJ1-2
clone size: many
D gene: -
CDR3 protein: CASSPHHYGYTF
CDR3 DNA: TGTGCCAGCAGCCCCCATCACTATGGCTACACCTTC

CDR3 length: 17
V gene: TRBV9
J gene: TRBJ1-1
clone size: many
D gene: -
CDR3 protein: CASSAHTGLGVNTEAFF
CDR3 DNA: TGTGCCAGCAGCGCCCACACCGGACTTGGGGTGAACACTGAAGCTTTCTTT

CDR3 length: 15
V gene: TRBV6-2/TRBV6-3
J gene: TRBJ2-7
clone size: many
D gene: TRBD1
CDR3 protein: CASRDTGGEPYEQYF
CDR3 DNA: TGTGCCAGCAGAGATACAGGGGGCGAACCCTACGAGCAGTACTTC

CDR3 length: 15
V gene: TRBV29-1
J gene: TRBJ1-2
clone size: many
D gene: TRBD1
CDR3 protein: CSVQTGQGSVYGYTF
CDR3 DNA: TGCAGCGTTCAGACGGGACAGGGGTCTGTCTATGGCTACACCTTC

CDR3 length: 15
V gene: TRBV5-5
J gene: TRBJ1-1
clone size: few
D gene: -
CDR3 protein: CASSLFAGVNTEAFF
CDR3 DNA: TGTGCCAGCAGCTTGTTTGCAGGGGTGAACACTGAAGCTTTCTTT

CDR3 length: 15
V gene: TRBV29-1
J gene: TRBJ2-1
clone size: -
D gene: -
CDR3 protein: CSVEGYWSSYNEQFF
CDR3 DNA: TGCAGCGTCGAAGGATATTGGAGCTCCTACAATGAGCAGTTCTTC

CDR3 length: 14
V gene: TRBV3-1
J gene: TRBJ1-1
clone size: many
D gene: TRBD1
CDR3 protein: CASSQTGSGTEAFF
CDR3 DNA: TGTGCCAGCAGCCAGACAGGGTCAGGCACTGAAGCTTTCTTT

CDR3 length: 14
V gene: TRBV7-9
J gene: TRBJ1-1
clone size: many
D gene: -
CDR3 protein: CASSLNPGGTEAFF
CDR3 DNA: TGTGCCAGCAGCTTAAACCCAGGAGGTACTGAAGCTTTCTTT

CDR3 length: 13
V gene: TRBV20-1
J gene: TRBJ1-2
clone size: many
D gene: -
CDR3 protein: CSAPLVFNYGYTF
CDR3 DNA: TGCAGTGCCCCTTTAGTCTTTAACTATGGCTACACCTTC

CDR3 length: 17
V gene: TRBV30
J gene: TRBJ1-1
clone size: many
D gene: TRBD1
CDR3 protein: CAWTVPGQGPQNTEAFF
CDR3 DNA: TGTGCCTGGACCGTTCCGGGACAGGGTCCGCAGAACACTGAAGCTTTCTTT

CDR3 length: 13
V gene: TRBV5-1
J gene: TRBJ2-5
clone size: many
D gene: -
CDR3 protein: CASCFSGQETQYF
CDR3 DNA: TGCGCCAGCTGCTTCAGCGGTCAAGAGACCCAGTACTTC

CDR3 length: 13
V gene: TRBV2
J gene: TRBJ1-1
clone size: many
D gene: -
CDR3 protein: CASSGEGNAEAFF
CDR3 DNA: TGTGCCAGCAGTGGGGAGGGGAACGCTGAAGCTTTCTTT

CDR3 length: 14
V gene: TRBV20-1
J gene: TRBJ2-3
clone size: many
D gene: -
CDR3 protein: CSASKGRLSDTQYF
CDR3 DNA: TGCAGTGCTAGTAAGGGACGCCTCTCAGATACGCAGTATTTT

CDR3 length: 13
V gene: TRBV12-3/TRBV12-4
J gene: TRBJ2-1
clone size: many
D gene: -
CDR3 protein: CASSGNTGSEQFF
CDR3 DNA: TGTGCCAGCAGTGGAAATACAGGGAGTGAGCAGTTCTTC

CDR3 length: 15
V gene: TRBV20-1
J gene: TRBJ2-2
clone size: many
D gene: -
CDR3 protein: CSAIRKGLGTGELFF
CDR3 DNA: TGCAGTGCTATTAGAAAGGGGTTAGGGACCGGGGAGCTGTTTTTT

CDR3 length: 15
V gene: TRBV5-1
J gene: TRBJ1-2
clone size: many
D gene: TRBD1
CDR3 protein: CASSLMSGGFYGYTF
CDR3 DNA: TGCGCCAGCAGCTTGATGTCAGGGGGGTTCTATGGCTACACCTTC

CDR3 length: 13
V gene: TRBV7-9
J gene: TRBJ1-2
clone size: few
D gene: -
CDR3 protein: CASSFHESYGYTF
CDR3 DNA: TGTGCCAGCAGCTTCCATGAGTCCTATGGCTACACCTTC

CDR3 length: 15
V gene: TRBV4-1
J gene: TRBJ1-3
clone size: many
D gene: -
CDR3 protein: CASSQVGRLTNTIYF
CDR3 DNA: TGCGCCAGCAGCCAAGTTGGGCGACTAACAAACACCATATATTTT

CDR3 length: 12
V gene: TRBV5-1
J gene: TRBJ1-1
clone size: many
D gene: -
CDR3 protein: CASSLEGAEAFF
CDR3 DNA: TGCGCCAGCAGCTTGGAAGGGGCTGAAGCTTTCTTT

CDR3 length: 14
V gene: TRBV29-1
J gene: TRBJ2-5
clone size: many
D gene: TRBD2
CDR3 protein: CSVGTSGKSETQYF
CDR3 DNA: TGCAGCGTTGGGACTAGCGGGAAGTCGGAGACCCAGTACTTC

CDR3 length: 16
V gene: TRBV12-3/TRBV12-4
J gene: TRBJ2-1
clone size: many
D gene: TRBD2
CDR3 protein: CASSFLTSGTYNEQFF
CDR3 DNA: TGTGCCAGCAGCTTCCTGACTAGCGGTACCTACAATGAGCAGTTCTTC

CDR3 length: 13
V gene: TRBV20-1
J gene: TRBJ2-2
clone size: many
D gene: -
CDR3 protein: CSAPDRNTGELFF
CDR3 DNA: TGCAGTGCTCCGGACAGAAACACCGGGGAGCTGTTTTTT

CDR3 length: 15
V gene: TRBV5-1
J gene: TRBJ2-3
clone size: many
D gene: -
CDR3 protein: CASSWGPSVADTQYF
CDR3 DNA: TGCGCCAGCAGCTGGGGTCCTAGCGTGGCAGATACGCAGTATTTT

CDR3 length: 12
V gene: TRBV27
J gene: TRBJ2-1
clone size: many
D gene: TRBD1
CDR3 protein: CASSSGQIEQFF
CDR3 DNA: TGTGCCAGCAGTTCGGGACAGATTGAGCAGTTCTTC

CDR3 length: 16
V gene: TRBV7-2
J gene: TRBJ2-3
clone size: many
D gene: TRBD2
CDR3 protein: CASSLAPAGGPDTQYF
CDR3 DNA: TGTGCCAGCAGCTTAGCGCCAGCGGGAGGGCCGGATACGCAGTATTTT

CDR3 length: 14
V gene: TRBV29-1
J gene: TRBJ2-5
clone size: many
D gene: -
CDR3 protein: CSVETGITRETQYF
CDR3 DNA: TGCAGCGTTGAAACCGGGATAACACGAGAGACCCAGTACTTC

CDR3 length: 16
V gene: TRBV12-3/TRBV12-4
J gene: TRBJ2-2
clone size: many
D gene: TRBD2
CDR3 protein: CASSLAGGLGTGELFF
CDR3 DNA: TGTGCCAGCAGTCTCGCGGGGGGGTTGGGCACCGGGGAGCTGTTTTTT

CDR3 length: 14
V gene: TRBV9
J gene: TRBJ2-1
clone size: many
D gene: -
CDR3 protein: CASSVGVEGGKSTF
CDR3 DNA: TGTGCCAGCAGCGTAGGGGTTGAGGGGGGGAAAAGTACCTTC

CDR3 length: 14
V gene: TRBV9
J gene: TRBJ1-5
clone size: many
D gene: TRBD1
CDR3 protein: CASSFGQGGQPQHF
CDR3 DNA: TGTGCCAGCAGCTTTGGACAGGGAGGGCAGCCCCAGCATTTT

CDR3 length: 15
V gene: TRBV7-6
J gene: TRBJ2-3
clone size: -
D gene: TRBD2
CDR3 protein: CASSYPYSGGDTQYF
CDR3 DNA: TGTGCCAGCAGCTACCCCTACAGCGGGGGGGATACGCAGTATTTT

CDR3 length: 16
V gene: TRBV28
J gene: TRBJ2-7
clone size: many
D gene: TRBD1
CDR3 protein: CASSSGGTGPSYEQYF
CDR3 DNA: TGTGCCAGCAGTTCTGGGGGGACAGGACCCTCCTACGAGCAGTACTTC

CDR3 length: 17
V gene: TRBV6-2/TRBV6-3
J gene: TRBJ1-6
clone size: many
D gene: -
CDR3 protein: CASSYSIFRGDNSPLHF
CDR3 DNA: TGTGCCAGCAGTTACTCGATCTTCAGGGGCGATAATTCACCCCTCCACTTT

CDR3 length: 13
V gene: TRBV20-1
J gene: TRBJ1-1
clone size: many
D gene: -
CDR3 protein: CSAKEHRDTEAFF
CDR3 DNA: TGCAGTGCGAAAGAACACAGGGACACTGAAGCTTTCTTT

CDR3 length: 15
V gene: TRBV5-1
J gene: TRBJ2-5
clone size: many
D gene: TRBD2
CDR3 protein: CASSLEAGGHETQYF
CDR3 DNA: TGCGCCAGCAGCTTGGAGGCGGGGGGGCACGAGACCCAGTACTTC

CDR3 length: 13
V gene: TRBV7-9
J gene: TRBJ2-7
clone size: many
D gene: -
CDR3 protein: CASSSGEAHEQYF
CDR3 DNA: TGTGCCAGCAGCTCGGGAGAGGCCCACGAGCAGTACTTC

CDR3 length: 13
V gene: TRBV6-5
J gene: TRBJ1-4
clone size: many
D gene: TRBD1
CDR3 protein: CASSSTWDRDLFF
CDR3 DNA: TGTGCCAGCAGTTCAACCTGGGACAGGGATTTATTTTTT

CDR3 length: 17
V gene: TRBV15
J gene: TRBJ2-6
clone size: many
D gene: -
CDR3 protein: CATRISTTSGGANVLTF
CDR3 DNA: TGTGCCACCAGAATTTCCACTACCTCGGGTGGGGCCAACGTCCTGACTTTC

CDR3 length: 15
V gene: TRBV15
J gene: TRBJ1-4
clone size: many
D gene: TRBD1
CDR3 protein: CATSRVTGGVEKLFF
CDR3 DNA: TGTGCCACCAGCAGAGTAACAGGGGGAGTTGAAAAACTGTTTTTT